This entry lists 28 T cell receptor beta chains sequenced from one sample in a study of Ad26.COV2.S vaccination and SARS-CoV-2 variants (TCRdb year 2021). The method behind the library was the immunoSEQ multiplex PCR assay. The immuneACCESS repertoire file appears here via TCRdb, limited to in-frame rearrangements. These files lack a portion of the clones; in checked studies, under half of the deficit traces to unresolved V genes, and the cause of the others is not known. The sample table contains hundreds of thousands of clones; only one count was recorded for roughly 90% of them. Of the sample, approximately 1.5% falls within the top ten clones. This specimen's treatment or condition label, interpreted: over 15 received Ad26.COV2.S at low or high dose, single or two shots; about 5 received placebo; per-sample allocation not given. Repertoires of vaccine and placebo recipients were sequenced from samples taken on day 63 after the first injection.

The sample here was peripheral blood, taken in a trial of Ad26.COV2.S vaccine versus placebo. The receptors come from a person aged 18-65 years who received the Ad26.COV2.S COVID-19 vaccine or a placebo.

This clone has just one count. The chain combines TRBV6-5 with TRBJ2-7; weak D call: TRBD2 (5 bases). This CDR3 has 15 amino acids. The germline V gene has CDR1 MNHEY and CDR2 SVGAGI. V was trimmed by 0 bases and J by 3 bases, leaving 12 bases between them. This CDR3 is CASSYSGSEGYEQYF. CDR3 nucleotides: TGTGCCAGCAGTTACTCTGGGAGCGAGGGCTACGAGCAGTACTTC.

The CDR3: CASSAGQGGGAQHF. For the CDR3, the DNA is TGTGCCAGCAGCGCGGGACAGGGAGGGGGGGCCCAGCATTTT. The rearrangement links TRBV7-2 to TRBJ1-5; TRBD1 matches 9 bases. This CDR3 spans 14 amino acids. V lost 5 bases and J lost 11; bases outside the gene matches: 10. CDR1 and CDR2 from the germline V gene are SGHTA and FQGNSA. Filled out from reference TRBV7-2 and TRBJ1-5, the complete variable domain reads GAGVSQSPSNKVTEKGKDVELRCDPISGHTALYWYRQSLGQGLEFLIYFQGNSAPDKSGLPSDRFSAERTGGSVSTLTIQRTQQEDSAVYLCASSAGQGGGAQHFGDGTRLSIL.

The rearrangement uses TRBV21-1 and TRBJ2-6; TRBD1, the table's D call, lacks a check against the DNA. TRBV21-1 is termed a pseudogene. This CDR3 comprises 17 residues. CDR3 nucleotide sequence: TGTGCCAGCAGCAAATCTGGCAGAAGCTCTGGGGCCAACGTCCTGACTTTC. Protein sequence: CASSKSGRSSGANVLTF.

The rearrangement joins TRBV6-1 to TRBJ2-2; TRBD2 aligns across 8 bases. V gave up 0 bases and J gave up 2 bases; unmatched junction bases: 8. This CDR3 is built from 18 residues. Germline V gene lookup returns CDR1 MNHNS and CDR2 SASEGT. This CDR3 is CASSEARFSGVNTGELFF. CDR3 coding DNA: TGTGCCAGCAGTGAAGCGCGGTTTAGCGGGGTCAACACCGGGGAGCTGTTTTTT.

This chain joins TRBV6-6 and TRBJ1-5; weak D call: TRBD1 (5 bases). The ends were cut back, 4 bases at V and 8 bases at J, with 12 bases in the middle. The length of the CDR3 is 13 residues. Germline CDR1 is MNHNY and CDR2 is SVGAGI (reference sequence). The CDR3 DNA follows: TGTGCCAGCAGTTGGGCAGGAGGGGAGCCCCAGCATTTT. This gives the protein CASSWAGGEPQHF.

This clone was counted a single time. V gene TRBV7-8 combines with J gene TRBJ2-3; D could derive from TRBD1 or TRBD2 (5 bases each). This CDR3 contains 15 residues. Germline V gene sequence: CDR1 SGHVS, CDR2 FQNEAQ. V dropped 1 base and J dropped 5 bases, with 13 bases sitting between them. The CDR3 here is CASSLESGTGDTQYF. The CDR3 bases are TGTGCCAGCAGCTTAGAATCAGGGACCGGAGATACGCAGTATTTT.

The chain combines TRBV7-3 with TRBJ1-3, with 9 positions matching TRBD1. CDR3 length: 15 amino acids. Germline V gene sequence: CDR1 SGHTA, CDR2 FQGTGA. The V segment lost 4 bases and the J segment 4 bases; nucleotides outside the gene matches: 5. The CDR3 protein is CASSSDRGKGNTIYF. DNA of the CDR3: TGTGCCAGCAGCTCGGACAGGGGTAAAGGAAACACCATATATTTT.

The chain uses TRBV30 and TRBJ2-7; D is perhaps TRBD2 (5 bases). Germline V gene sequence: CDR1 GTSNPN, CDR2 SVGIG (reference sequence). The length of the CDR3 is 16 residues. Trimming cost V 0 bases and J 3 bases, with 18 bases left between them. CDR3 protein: CAWSVIAGVANYEQYF. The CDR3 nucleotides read TGTGCCTGGAGTGTTATAGCCGGGGTCGCAAACTACGAGCAGTACTTC.

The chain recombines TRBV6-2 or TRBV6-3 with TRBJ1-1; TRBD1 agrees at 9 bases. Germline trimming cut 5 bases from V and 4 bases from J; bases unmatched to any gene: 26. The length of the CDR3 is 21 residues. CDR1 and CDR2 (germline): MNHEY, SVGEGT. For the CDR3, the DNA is TGTGCCAGCAGTAGCTCCGGGACAGGGATGGGTCTCATGGAGTACGGCACTGAAGCTTTCTTT. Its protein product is CASSSSGTGMGLMEYGTEAFF.

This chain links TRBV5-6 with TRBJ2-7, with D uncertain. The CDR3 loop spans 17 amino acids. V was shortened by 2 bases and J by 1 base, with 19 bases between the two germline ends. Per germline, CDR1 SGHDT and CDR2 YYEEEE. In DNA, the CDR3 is TGTGCCAGCAGCTTAAAACCCTTCGACTGGAAATCCTACGAGCAGTACTTC. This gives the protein CASSLKPFDWKSYEQYF.

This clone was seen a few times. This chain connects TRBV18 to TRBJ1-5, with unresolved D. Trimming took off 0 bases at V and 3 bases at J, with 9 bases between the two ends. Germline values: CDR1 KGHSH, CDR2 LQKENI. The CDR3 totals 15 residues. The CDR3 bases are TGTGCCAGCTCACCACCGGGAAGTGCCAATCAGCCCCAGCATTTT. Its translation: CASSPPGSANQPQHF.

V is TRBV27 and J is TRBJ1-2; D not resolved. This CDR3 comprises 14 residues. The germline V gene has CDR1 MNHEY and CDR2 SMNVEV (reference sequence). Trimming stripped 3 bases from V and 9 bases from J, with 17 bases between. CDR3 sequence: CASSLSGTPHRYTF. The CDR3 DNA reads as TGTGCCAGCAGTTTGTCGGGAACGCCCCATCGCTACACCTTC.

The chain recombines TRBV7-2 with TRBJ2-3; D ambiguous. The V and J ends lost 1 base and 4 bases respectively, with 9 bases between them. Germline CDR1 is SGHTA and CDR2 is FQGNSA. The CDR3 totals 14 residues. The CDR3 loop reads CASSLERFADTQYF. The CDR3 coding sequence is TGTGCCAGCAGCTTAGAGCGATTCGCAGATACGCAGTATTTT.

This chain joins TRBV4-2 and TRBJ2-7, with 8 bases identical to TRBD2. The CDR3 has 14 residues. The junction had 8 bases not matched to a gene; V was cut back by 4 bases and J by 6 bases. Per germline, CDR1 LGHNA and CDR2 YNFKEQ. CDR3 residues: CASSRREGQGEQYF. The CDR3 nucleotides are TGTGCCAGCAGCCGTCGGGAGGGCCAAGGCGAGCAGTACTTC.

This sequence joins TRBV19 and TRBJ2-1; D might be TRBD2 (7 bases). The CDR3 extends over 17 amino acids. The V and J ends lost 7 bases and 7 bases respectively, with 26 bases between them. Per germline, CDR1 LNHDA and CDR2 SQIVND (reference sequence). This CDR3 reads CASTSKGGYSRGNEQFF. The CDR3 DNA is TGTGCCAGTACCTCCAAGGGGGGGTATAGCCGGGGTAATGAGCAGTTCTTC. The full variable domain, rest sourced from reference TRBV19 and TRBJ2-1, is DGGITQSPKYLFRKEGQNVTLSCEQNLNHDAMYWYRQDPGQGLRLIYYSQIVNDFQKGDIAEGYSVSREKKESFPLTVTSAQKNPTAFYLCASTSKGGYSRGNEQFFGPGTRLTVL.

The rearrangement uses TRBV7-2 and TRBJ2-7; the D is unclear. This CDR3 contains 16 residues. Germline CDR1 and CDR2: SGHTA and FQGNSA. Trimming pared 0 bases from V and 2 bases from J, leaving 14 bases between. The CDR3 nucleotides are TGTGCCAGCAGCTTAGCTCCGTTAGCATCACCCTACGAGCAGTACTTC. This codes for CASSLAPLASPYEQYF.

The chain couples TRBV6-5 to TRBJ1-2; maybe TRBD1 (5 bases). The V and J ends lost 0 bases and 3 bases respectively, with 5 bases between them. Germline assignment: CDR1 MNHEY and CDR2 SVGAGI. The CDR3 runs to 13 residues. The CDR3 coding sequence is TGTGCCAGCAGTTACTCACAGGACTATGGCTACACCTTC. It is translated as CASSYSQDYGYTF.

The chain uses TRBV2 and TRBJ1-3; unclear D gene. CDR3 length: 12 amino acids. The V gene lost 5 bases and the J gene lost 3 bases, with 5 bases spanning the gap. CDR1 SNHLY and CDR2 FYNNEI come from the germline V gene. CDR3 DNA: TGTGCCAGCAGTACCAGTGGAAACACCATATATTTT. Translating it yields CASSTSGNTIYF.

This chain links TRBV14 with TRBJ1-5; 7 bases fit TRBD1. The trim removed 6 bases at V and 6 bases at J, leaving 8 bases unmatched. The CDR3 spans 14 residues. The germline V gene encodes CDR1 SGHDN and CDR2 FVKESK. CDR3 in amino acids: CASSHRGLGQPQHF. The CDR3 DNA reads TGTGCCAGCAGTCACAGGGGCCTGGGTCAGCCCCAGCATTTT. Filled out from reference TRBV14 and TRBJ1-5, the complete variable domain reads EAGVTQFPSHSVIEKGQTVTLRCDPISGHDNLYWYRRVMGKEIKFLLHFVKESKQDESGMPNNRFLAERTGGTYSTLKVQPAELEDSGVYFCASSHRGLGQPQHFGDGTRLSIL.

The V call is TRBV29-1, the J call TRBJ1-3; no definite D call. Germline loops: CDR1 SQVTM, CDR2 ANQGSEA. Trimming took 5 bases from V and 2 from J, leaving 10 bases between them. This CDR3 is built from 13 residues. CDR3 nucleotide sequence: TGCAGCGTTCCATCAGGCACTGGAAACACCATATATTTT. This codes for CSVPSGTGNTIYF. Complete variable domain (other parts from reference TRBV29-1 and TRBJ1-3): SAVISQKPSRDICQRGTSLTIQCQVDSQVTMMFWYRQQPGQSLTLIATANQGSEATYESGFVIDKFPISRPNLTFSTLTVSNMSPEDSSIYLCSVPSGTGNTIYFGEGSWLTVV.

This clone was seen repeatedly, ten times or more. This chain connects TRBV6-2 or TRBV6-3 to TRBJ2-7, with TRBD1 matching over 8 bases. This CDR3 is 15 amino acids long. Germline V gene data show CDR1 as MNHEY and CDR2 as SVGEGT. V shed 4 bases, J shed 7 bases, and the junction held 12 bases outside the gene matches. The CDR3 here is CASSSLNGQGQEQYF. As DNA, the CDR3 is TGTGCCAGCAGTTCCTTGAATGGACAGGGCCAGGAGCAGTACTTC.

CDR3 sequence: CASSQDSSSGANVLTF. The CDR3 bases are TGTGCCAGCAGCCAAGATAGTAGCTCTGGGGCCAACGTCCTGACTTTC. The chain carries TRBV3-1 (or the pseudogene TRBV3-2) and TRBJ2-6; D unresolved. Trimming pared 0 bases from V and 0 bases from J, leaving 6 bases between. Looked up from germline, CDR1 is LGHDT and CDR2 is YNNKEL (reference sequence). The length of the CDR3 is 16 residues.

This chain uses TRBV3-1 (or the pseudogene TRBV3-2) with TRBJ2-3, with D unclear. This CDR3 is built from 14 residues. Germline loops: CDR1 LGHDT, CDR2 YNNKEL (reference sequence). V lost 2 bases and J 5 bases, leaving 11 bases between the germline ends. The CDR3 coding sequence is TGTGCCAGCAGCCAAACCGGATGGGAAGATACGCAGTATTTT. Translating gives CASSQTGWEDTQYF.

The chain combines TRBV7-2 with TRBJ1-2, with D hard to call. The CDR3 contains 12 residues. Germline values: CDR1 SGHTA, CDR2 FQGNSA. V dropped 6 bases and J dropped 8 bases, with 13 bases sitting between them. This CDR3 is CASSTGMAGYTF. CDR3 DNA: TGTGCCAGCAGTACGGGGATGGCGGGCTACACCTTC. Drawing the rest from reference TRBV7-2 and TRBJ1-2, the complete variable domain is GAGVSQSPSNKVTEKGKDVELRCDPISGHTALYWYRQSLGQGLEFLIYFQGNSAPDKSGLPSDRFSAERTGGSVSTLTIQRTQQEDSAVYLCASSTGMAGYTFGSGTRLTVV.

The CDR3 protein is CASSLQGAGNTIYF. In DNA form, the CDR3 reads TGTGCCAGCAGCTTACAAGGGGCTGGAAACACCATATATTTT. This chain links TRBV7-3 with TRBJ1-3, with D maybe TRBD1 (5 bases). The CDR3 extends over 14 amino acids. Per the germline V gene, CDR1 is SGHTA and CDR2 is FQGTGA. Trimming pared 2 bases from V and 2 bases from J, leaving 7 bases between.

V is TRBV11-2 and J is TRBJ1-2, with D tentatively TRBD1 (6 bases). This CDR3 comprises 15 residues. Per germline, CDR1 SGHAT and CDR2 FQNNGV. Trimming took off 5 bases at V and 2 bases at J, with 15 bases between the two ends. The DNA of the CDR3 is TGTGCCAGCAGCCGCACCGGGACACCGAACTATGGCTACACCTTC. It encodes CASSRTGTPNYGYTF.

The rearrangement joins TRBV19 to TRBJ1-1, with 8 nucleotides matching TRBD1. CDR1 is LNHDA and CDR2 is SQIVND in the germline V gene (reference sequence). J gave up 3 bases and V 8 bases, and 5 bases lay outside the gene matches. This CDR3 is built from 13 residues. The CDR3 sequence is CASGGQEYTEAFF. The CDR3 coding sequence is TGTGCCAGTGGGGGACAGGAGTACACTGAAGCTTTCTTT.

In DNA form, the CDR3 reads TGTGCCAGCAGTTTATCGATAGGCAATGAGCAGTTCTTC. Its protein product is CASSLSIGNEQFF. The chain has TRBV27 and TRBJ2-1; D unresolved. This CDR3 contains 13 residues. The germline V and J ends were trimmed by 0 bases and 6 bases, with 6 bases remaining between them. Per germline, CDR1 MNHEY and CDR2 SMNVEV (reference sequence).